Shown below are 22 T cell receptor beta chains from a single sample sequenced in a study of blood T cell repertoires in COVID-19. The table came from immunoSEQ multiplex PCR; TCRdb's copy has only in-frame clones and leaves some out. The sample holds under 150,000 clones, around 89% seen once. The sequenced sample consisted of peripheral blood. Every receptor here comes from a man in his forties or fifties with active or convalescent COVID-19.

The chain couples TRBV7-2 to TRBJ2-7, with D possibly TRBD2 on 6 matching bases. V was trimmed by 5 bases and J by 3 bases, leaving 11 bases between them. Germline loops: CDR1 SGHTA, CDR2 FQGNSA. This CDR3 region has 13 residues. The CDR3 bases are TGTGCCAGCAGCCGAGAGGGACTCTACGAGCAGTACTTC. The encoded protein is CASSREGLYEQYF.

This clone came up a few times. The DNA is left out, because the CDR3 cannot be placed on it with certainty; the CDR3 is given as TCRdb lists it. The chain employs TRBV28 and TRBJ1-5; TRBD1 is the table's D call and was not checked against the DNA. The CDR3 spans 16 amino acids, including both terminal residues. Germline CDR1 is MDHEN and CDR2 is SYDVKM. The CDR3 sequence: CASSLPGQISISPSIF.

This chain connects TRBV27 to TRBJ2-3; a weak D match, TRBD2 (6 bases). V was pared by 3 bases and J by 4 bases, with 20 bases between. The CDR3 covers 17 residues. Germline V gives CDR1 MNHEY, CDR2 SMNVEV (reference sequence). The CDR3 sequence: CASSFVRGGSMADTQYF. The CDR3 DNA sequence: TGTGCCAGCAGTTTCGTTCGGGGAGGCTCTATGGCAGATACGCAGTATTTT.

The chain combines TRBV29-1 with TRBJ2-5; D gene unclear. Germline lookup yields CDR1 SQVTM and CDR2 ANQGSEA. The CDR3 has 10 residues. V dropped 4 bases and J dropped 5 bases, with 5 bases sitting between them. CDR3 nucleotide sequence: TGCAGCGTTGCCTTTGAGACCCAGTACTTC. Translating gives CSVAFETQYF.

The chain has TRBV5-4 and TRBJ2-3; D might be TRBD2 (5 bases). Between the trimmed V and J ends, which lost 3 bases and 2 bases, there was a span of 10 bases. Germline V lookup: CDR1 SGHNT, CDR2 YYREEE (reference sequence). This CDR3 spans 14 amino acids. As DNA, the CDR3 is TGTGCCAGCAGCTCATCGGGGTTCACAGATACGCAGTATTTT. Protein sequence: CASSSSGFTDTQYF. Full variable domain (outside the CDR3, taken from reference TRBV5-4 and TRBJ2-3): ETGVTQSPTHLIKTRGQQVTLRCSSQSGHNTVSWYQQALGQGPQFIFQYYREEENGRGNFPPRFSGLQFPNYSSELNVNALELDDSALYLCASSSSGFTDTQYFGPGTRLTVL.

This clone has a handful of counts. The J gene is TRBJ2-1, the V gene TRBV18, with D maybe TRBD1 (6 bases). Trimming removed 4 bases from V and 0 bases from J, with 13 bases in between. The CDR3 contains 16 residues. Germline V gives CDR1 KGHSH, CDR2 LQKENI. DNA of the CDR3: TGTGCCAGCTCACAACTCCGGGACACCTCCTACAATGAGCAGTTCTTC. Translated, it gives CASSQLRDTSYNEQFF.

On this clone: Different DNA sequences within this sample yield the same CDR3. This sequence joins TRBV6-5 and TRBJ1-1; D unresolved. CDR1 is MNHEY and CDR2 is SVGAGI in the germline V gene. V lost 2 bases, J lost 1 base, and 8 bases lay in between. The CDR3 loop spans 14 amino acids. CDR3 bases: TGTGCCAGCAGTTACGGGCACAGGAACACTGAAGCTTTCTTT. Amino acids: CASSYGHRNTEAFF.

The chain recombines TRBV2 with TRBJ2-5; 9 positions match TRBD1. The CDR3 is 16 residues long. V gave up 8 bases and J gave up 4 bases; unmatched junction bases: 14. The germline V gene has CDR1 SNHLY and CDR2 FYNNEI. CDR3 sequence reads: CASSTPGTGTGETQYF. The CDR3 bases are TGTGCCAGCTCTACCCCAGGGACAGGGACAGGAGAGACCCAGTACTTC.

This chain connects TRBV6-5 to TRBJ2-3; unclear D gene. The CDR3 sequence is 11 residues long. V gave up 6 bases and J gave up 8 bases, with 9 bases separating them. The V gene's germline CDR1 is MNHEY and CDR2 SVGAGI. The CDR3 is CASSHRFTQYF. CDR3 in DNA: TGTGCCAGCAGCCACAGATTTACGCAGTATTTT.

This clone was seen a single time. Here the CDR3 reads CASRAGGPFYNEQFF. Here the CDR3 DNA reads TGTGCCAGCAGGGCGGGGGGGCCTTTTTACAATGAGCAGTTCTTC. The chain combines TRBV2 with TRBJ2-1; the match to TRBD2 covers 9 bases. In germline, CDR1 is SNHLY, CDR2 FYNNEI. After removal of 6 bases from V and 4 bases from J, the junction contained 7 bases not matched to a gene. The CDR3 totals 15 residues.

V usage is TRBV6-1 and J usage is TRBJ2-5, with D possibly matching TRBD1 (6 bases). Germline lookup yields CDR1 MNHNS and CDR2 SASEGT. The CDR3 covers 16 residues. V was cut by 0 bases and J by 1 base, with 12 bases left in between. The CDR3, as DNA: TGTGCCAGCAGTGAAGCGCGAATAGGGGGCCAAGAGACCCAGTACTTC. Amino acid sequence: CASSEARIGGQETQYF.

The chain carries TRBV13 and TRBJ1-1, with unresolved D. Germline V gene data show CDR1 as PRHDT and CDR2 as FYEKMQ (reference sequence). Trimming pared 0 bases from V and 2 bases from J, leaving 4 bases between. This CDR3 contains 13 residues. In nucleotides, the CDR3 is TGTGCCAGCAGCTTAGGCCTTAACACTGAAGCTTTCTTT. It yields the protein CASSLGLNTEAFF. Looking up the rest from reference TRBV13 and TRBJ1-1 gives the full variable domain: AAGVIQSPRHLIKEKRETATLKCYPIPRHDTVYWYQQGPGQDPQFLISFYEKMQSDKGSIPDRFSAQQFSDYHSELNMSSLELGDSALYFCASSLGLNTEAFFGQGTRLTVV.

The chain combines TRBV18 with TRBJ2-1; tentatively, D is TRBD2 (5 bases). Trimming left V 0 bases short and J 8 bases short, with 14 bases between. From germline, CDR1 is KGHSH and CDR2 LQKENI. This CDR3 comprises 15 residues. CDR3 bases: TGTGCCAGCTCACCACCGGTTGAGGAGGTCCATGAGCAGTTCTTC. The encoded protein is CASSPPVEEVHEQFF.

Here the CDR3 reads CATSRPQGMVNTEAFF. CDR3 in DNA: TGTGCCACCAGCAGACCACAGGGAATGGTCAACACTGAAGCTTTCTTT. The chain joins TRBV15 to TRBJ1-1; weak D call: TRBD1 (6 bases). The CDR3 sequence is 16 residues long. V was shortened by 2 bases and J by 2 bases, with 15 bases between the two germline ends. The germline V gene encodes CDR1 LNHNV and CDR2 YYDKDF (reference sequence).

This clone was seen only once. The rearrangement joins TRBV3-1 (or the pseudogene TRBV3-2) to TRBJ1-6; the match to TRBD1 covers 8 bases. Germline values: CDR1 LGHDT, CDR2 YNNKEL (reference sequence). Trimming cost V 3 bases and J 4 bases; bases outside gene matches: 2. This CDR3 is built from 15 residues. In DNA form, the CDR3 reads TGTGCCAGCAGCCAGACAGGGGATTATAATTCACCCCTCCACTTT. Encoded protein: CASSQTGDYNSPLHF.

The chain joins TRBV6-5 to TRBJ1-2; 10 bases align to TRBD1. The germline V gene has CDR1 MNHEY and CDR2 SVGAGI. The CDR3 is 14 residues long. J was trimmed by 8 bases and V by 5 bases; bases with no gene match: 8. This CDR3 is CASSPGTGVEGYTF. The CDR3 DNA is TGTGCCAGCAGTCCGGGGACAGGGGTGGAGGGCTACACCTTC.

The chain employs TRBV7-8 and TRBJ2-7, with D perhaps TRBD1 (6 bases). Germline values: CDR1 SGHVS, CDR2 FQNEAQ. V dropped 6 bases and J dropped 0 bases, with 9 bases sitting between them. This CDR3 has 13 residues. The CDR3 protein is CASSRTDSYEQYF. The DNA of the CDR3 is TGTGCCAGCAGTAGGACAGACTCCTACGAGCAGTACTTC.

This rearrangement joins TRBV28 to TRBJ2-7; D call uncertain. Trimming cost V 3 bases and J 4 bases, with 10 bases left between them. CDR1 is MDHEN and CDR2 is SYDVKM in the germline V gene. The CDR3 is made up of 13 amino acids. CDR3 DNA: TGTGCCAGCAGTTTGGGCTTCATTTACGAGCAGTACTTC. Protein: CASSLGFIYEQYF.

This chain uses TRBV6-5 with TRBJ2-1; a weak D match, TRBD1 (6 bases). The CDR3 runs to 15 residues. Trimming removed 4 bases at V and 3 bases at J, with 13 bases between. Germline CDR1 and CDR2: MNHEY and SVGAGI. The DNA for the CDR3 is TGTGCCAGCAGTTCAGGGGACCCTCTCTACAATGAGCAGTTCTTC. Residues: CASSSGDPLYNEQFF.

The chain links TRBV27 to TRBJ2-7; 8 bases map to TRBD1. Germline lookup yields CDR1 MNHEY and CDR2 SMNVEV (reference sequence). This CDR3 is built from 13 residues. Trimming at V came to 6 bases and at J to 3 bases, leaving 4 bases not matched to a gene. Here the CDR3 reads CASSGDRIYEQYF. The CDR3 region has the DNA TGTGCCAGCAGCGGGGACAGGATCTACGAGCAGTACTTC.

V gene TRBV7-6 combines with J gene TRBJ2-6; the D gene is possibly TRBD1 (5 bases). CDR3 size: 16 residues. The germline V gene encodes CDR1 SGHVS and CDR2 FNYEAQ. The V and J ends lost 2 bases and 2 bases respectively, with 10 bases between them. The CDR3 loop reads CASSLPRAPGANVLTF. In DNA form, the CDR3 reads TGTGCCAGCAGCTTACCCAGGGCCCCTGGGGCCAACGTCCTGACTTTC.

V and J are TRBV19 and TRBJ1-2; 10 bases fit TRBD1. Unmatched junction bases numbered 6, after V lost 10 bases and J lost 4 bases. CDR1 is LNHDA and CDR2 is SQIVND in the germline V gene (reference sequence). The CDR3 loop spans 13 amino acids. The CDR3 nucleotides are TGTGCCACCCTGACAGGGGGCGGCTATGGCTACACCTTC. Encoded protein: CATLTGGGYGYTF.